The table lists the clone carrying this T cell receptor beta chain with a few counts. The antigen remains undetermined. Unique molecular identifiers were attached to individual cDNA molecules within the library. Methods used by the authors: Ranging from roughly 23,224 to 700,000, TCR counts per sample had a median value of approximately 99,000. From the RACE reads, TCRdb called clonotypes with MiXCR, one entry per CDR3 protein. Clone size and V and J calls follow TCRdb, not the original study. Of 130,000 or so distinct CDR3 sequences listed, about 9.4% were seen once; the top ten hold 1.5% to 2%. This sample was taken from a study of human T cells and chemical hapten exposure. Study in general: Per-sample TCR yields varied mainly from small pooled library volume differences. Overall study findings and caveats: Sensitization with DPC brought no change to TCRs above 1 in 1000 in frequency.

Germline assignment: CDR1 SGHDN and CDR2 FVKESK. The CDR3 totals 15 residues. V dropped 4 bases and J dropped 4 bases, with 16 bases sitting between them. The time point was: healthy volunteer bleed at 2 weeks. Sequencing started from total RNA isolated from unfractionated whole blood. The receptor's source is a male donor in good health. Some clones in this sample may be carry-over from other donors' samples. Material: whole blood. This chain uses TRBV14 with TRBJ1-1; D is ambiguous. The CDR3 spells CASSRLHQDLTEAFF. CDR3 DNA sequence: TGTGCCAGCAGCCGCTTACACCAGGATCTCACTGAAGCTTTCTTT.